Given below is one TCR beta chain in context. This clone was found a few times. Its antigen target is currently unknown. No much larger clonotype is one base removed from it; base qualities were not supplied. Donors formed part of the validation cohort, which comprised 120 subjects and was distinct from the first cohort of 550 to 850 subjects. This specimen belongs to a study of cytomegalovirus exposure and HLA in healthy donors (dated by TCRdb to about 2017). Study-level background: According to a later analysis, one platform produced both the 120 validation repertoires and the roughly 640 repertoires of the first cohort. The study aimed to test whether signatures of past pathogen exposure could be identified by cataloging public T cell receptors. The study combined high-throughput TCR immunosequencing, statistical association of individual TCRs with disease status, and machine learning to predict cytomegalovirus infection status. Besides the first cohort of around 670 subjects, a separate validation cohort made up of 120 different subjects was used.

Beyond this particular receptor, the publication reports: In vitro tests confirmed that a few of the cytomegalovirus-associated TCR beta chains recognize cytomegalovirus antigens. A later analysis had no HLA typing for the validation cohort, so co-occurrence there was scored across all 110 or so repertoires. A later analysis found that TCRs clustered in the first cohort also tended to co-occur in the approximately 120 validation repertoires, with 90% to 95% of cluster scores above 0. The study listed approximately 150 TCR beta chains as associated with cytomegalovirus. The authors suggested that the approach could potentially be generalized to other disease states and immunological phenotypes. The classifier was reported to diagnose cytomegalovirus status with high specificity and sensitivity in both the original cohort and the validation cohort. Most TCR sequences were seen in very few donors, while some public TCRs were found in many individuals.

The CDR3 spans 14 residues, from the cysteine through the phenylalanine. Here the CDR3 DNA is all that survives: 42 bases in frame from base 1. The germline V gene encodes CDR1 SGHTA and CDR2 FQGNSA. V is reduced by 5 bases and J by 2 bases, leaving a spacing of 10 bases between them. The method behind the library was the immunoSEQ multiplex PCR assay. Concerning the study's data processing: To diagnose cytomegalovirus status from the catalog of TCR beta chain sequences, a statistical classification framework was built. The immuneACCESS repertoire file appears here via TCRdb, limited to in-frame rearrangements. These files lack a portion of the clones; in checked studies, under half of the deficit traces to unresolved V genes, and the cause of the others is not known. D and trimming were read from the DNA, whereas the V and J calls and clone size are those reported in that table. The table for this sample lists some 270,000 clones; 80% to 90% of them were counted only once. Roughly 0.99% of the sample is held by the ten biggest clonotypes.

In this chain, TRBV7-2 is recombined with TRBJ2-1, and possibly TRBD1, on 5 matching bases. The clonotype originates from a woman aged 18-30 years in good health and CMV-seronegative. The sample comprised PBMCs. The bases are TGTGCCAGCAGCCCAGGGTCCGCCTACAATGAGCAGTTCTTC. Its protein reads: CASSPGSAYNEQFF.